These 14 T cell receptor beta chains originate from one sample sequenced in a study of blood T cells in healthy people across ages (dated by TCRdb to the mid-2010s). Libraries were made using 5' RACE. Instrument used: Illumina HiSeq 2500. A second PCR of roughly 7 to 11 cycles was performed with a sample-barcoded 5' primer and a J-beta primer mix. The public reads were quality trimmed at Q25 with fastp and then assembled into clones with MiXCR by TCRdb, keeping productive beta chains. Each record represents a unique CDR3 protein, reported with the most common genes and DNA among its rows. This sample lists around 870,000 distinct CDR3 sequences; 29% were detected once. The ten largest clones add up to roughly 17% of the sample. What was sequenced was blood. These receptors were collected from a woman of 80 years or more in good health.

Here the CDR3 reads CASSAGRSYEQFF. CDR3 in DNA: TGTGCCAGCAGCGCGGGACGATCCTACGAGCAGTTCTTC. The chain links TRBV6-5 to TRBJ2-1; TRBD2 might be the D (6 bases). The CDR3 contains 13 residues. V was clipped by 6 bases and J by 10 bases, with 16 bases between them. Germline V gene sequence: CDR1 MNHEY, CDR2 SVGAGI.

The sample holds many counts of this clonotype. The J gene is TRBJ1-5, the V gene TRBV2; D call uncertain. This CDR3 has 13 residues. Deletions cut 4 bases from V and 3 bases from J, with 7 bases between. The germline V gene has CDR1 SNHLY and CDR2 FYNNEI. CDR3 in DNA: TGTGCCAGCAGTGCTAGTGCCAATCAGCCCCAGCATTTT. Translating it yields CASSASANQPQHF.

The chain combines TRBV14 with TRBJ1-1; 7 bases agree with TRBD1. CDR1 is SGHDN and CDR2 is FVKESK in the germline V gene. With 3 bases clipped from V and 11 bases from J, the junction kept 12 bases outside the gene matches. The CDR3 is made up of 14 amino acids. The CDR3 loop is CASSQGQRYSAAFF. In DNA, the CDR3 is TGTGCCAGCAGCCAGGGACAGCGGTACTCCGCGGCTTTCTTT.

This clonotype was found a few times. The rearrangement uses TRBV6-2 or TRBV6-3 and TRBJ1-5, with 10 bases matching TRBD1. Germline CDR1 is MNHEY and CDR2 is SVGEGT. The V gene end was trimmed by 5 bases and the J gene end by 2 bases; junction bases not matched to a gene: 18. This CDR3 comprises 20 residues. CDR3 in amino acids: CASSRGPSGQGKNRNQPQHF. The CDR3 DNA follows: TGTGCCAGCAGTCGGGGACCGTCGGGACAGGGGAAAAATCGCAATCAGCCCCAGCATTTT.

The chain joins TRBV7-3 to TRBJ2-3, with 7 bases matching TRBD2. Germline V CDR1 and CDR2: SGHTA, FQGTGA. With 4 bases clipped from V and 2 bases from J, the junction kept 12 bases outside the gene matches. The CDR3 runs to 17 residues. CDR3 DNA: TGTGCCAGCAGCTCCCAAGGTTCGGGGGGTCCCACAGATACGCAGTATTTT. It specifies CASSSQGSGGPTDTQYF.

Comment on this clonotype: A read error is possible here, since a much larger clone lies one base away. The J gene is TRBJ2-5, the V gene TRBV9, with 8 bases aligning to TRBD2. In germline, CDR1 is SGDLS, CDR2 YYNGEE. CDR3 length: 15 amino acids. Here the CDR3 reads CASSVSGGVQETRYF. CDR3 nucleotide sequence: TGTGCCAGCAGCGTGAGCGGGGGAGTCCAAGAGACCCGGTACTTC. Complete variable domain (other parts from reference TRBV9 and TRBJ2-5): DSGVTQTPKHLITATGQRVTLRCSPRSGDLSVYWYQQSLDQGLQFLIQYYNGEERAKGNILERFSAQQFPDLHSELNLSSLELGDSALYFCASSVSGGVQETRYFGPGTRLLVL.

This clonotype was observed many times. CDR3 loop: CASRQGTENGYTF. CDR3 DNA: TGTGCCAGCAGACAAGGGACAGAGAATGGCTACACCTTC. The chain couples TRBV7-2 to TRBJ1-2; TRBD1 matches 7 bases. The CDR3 has 13 amino acids. CDR1 and CDR2 (germline): SGHTA, FQGNSA. V gave up 6 bases and J gave up 6 bases; unmatched junction bases: 7.

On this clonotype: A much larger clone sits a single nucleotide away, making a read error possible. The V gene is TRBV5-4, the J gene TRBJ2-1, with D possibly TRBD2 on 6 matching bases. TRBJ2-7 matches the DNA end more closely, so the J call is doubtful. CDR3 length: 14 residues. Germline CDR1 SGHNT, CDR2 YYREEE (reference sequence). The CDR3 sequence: CASSFLPGDNEQYF. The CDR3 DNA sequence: TGTGCCAGCAGCTTCCTTCCGGGAGACAATGAGCAGTACTTC.

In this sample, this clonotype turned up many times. In DNA, the CDR3 is TGTGCCAGCAGATTCACTTCAGGGGGCCAAGAGACCCAGTACTTC. This sequence encodes CASRFTSGGQETQYF. This chain uses TRBV6-5 with TRBJ2-5; 7 bases are a match to TRBD1. The CDR3 runs to 15 residues. Germline trimming cut 6 bases from V and 1 base from J; bases unmatched to any gene: 8. Germline CDR1 MNHEY, CDR2 SVGAGI.

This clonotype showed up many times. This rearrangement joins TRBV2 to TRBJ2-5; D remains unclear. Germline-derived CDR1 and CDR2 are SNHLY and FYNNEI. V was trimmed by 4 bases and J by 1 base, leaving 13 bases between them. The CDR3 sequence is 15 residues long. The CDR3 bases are TGTGCCAGCAGTGTTGAACAGAGAATCCAAGAGACCCAGTACTTC. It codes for CASSVEQRIQETQYF.

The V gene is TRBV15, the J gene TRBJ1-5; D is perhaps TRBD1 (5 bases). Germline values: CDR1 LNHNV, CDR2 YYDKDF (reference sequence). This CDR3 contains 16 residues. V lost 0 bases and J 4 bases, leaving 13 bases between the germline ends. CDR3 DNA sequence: TGTGCCACCAGCAGAGATTGGGCAGGGAATAATCAGCCCCAGCATTTT. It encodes CATSRDWAGNNQPQHF.

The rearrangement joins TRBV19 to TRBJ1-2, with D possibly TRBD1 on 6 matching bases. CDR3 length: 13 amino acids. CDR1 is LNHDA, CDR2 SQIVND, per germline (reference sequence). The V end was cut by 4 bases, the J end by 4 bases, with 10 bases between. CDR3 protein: CASSTGQFYGYTF. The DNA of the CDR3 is TGTGCCAGTAGTACCGGACAGTTCTATGGCTACACCTTC.

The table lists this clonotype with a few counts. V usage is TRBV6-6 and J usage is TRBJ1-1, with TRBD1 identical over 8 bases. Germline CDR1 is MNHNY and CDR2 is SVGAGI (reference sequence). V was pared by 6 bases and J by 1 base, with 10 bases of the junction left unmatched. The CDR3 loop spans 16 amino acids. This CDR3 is CASRPRQGLGNTEAFF. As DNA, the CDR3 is TGTGCCAGCAGGCCCCGACAGGGGCTGGGGAACACTGAAGCTTTCTTT.

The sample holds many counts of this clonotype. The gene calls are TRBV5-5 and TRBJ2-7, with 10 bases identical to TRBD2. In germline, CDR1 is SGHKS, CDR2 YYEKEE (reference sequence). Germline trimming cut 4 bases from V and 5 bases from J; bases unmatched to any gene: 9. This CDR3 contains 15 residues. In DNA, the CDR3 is TGTGCCAGCAGCACAGCGGGGGGGCCAGGCCACGAGCAGTACTTC. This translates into CASSTAGGPGHEQYF.